This T cell receptor beta chain was recovered during a study of T-cell reconstitution after alpha-beta-depleted transplantation in children. The study's findings and limits: The origin of alpha-beta T cells about two months after transplant was reportedly several hundred expanded graft clones.

Notes on this clonotype: Its antigen remains unidentified.

It was with unique molecular identifiers that the TCRbeta library was prepared. TCRdb passed the PCR reads through MiXCR, listing each CDR3 protein once. The sample yields 300,000 to 400,000 distinct CDR3 sequences, roughly 16% seen once. Deletions cut 5 bases from V and 5 bases from J, with 13 bases between. In germline, CDR1 is KGHSH, CDR2 LQKENI. This CDR3 has 14 amino acids. The gene calls are TRBV18 and TRBJ1-5, with a weak D call TRBD1 (5 bases). This TCR was sampled from a male patient aged 2-10 years who had a stem cell transplant for acute lymphoblastic leukemia, so the T cells may come from the graft donor. Sequenced material: PBMCs, mostly from graft donor cells, taken 360 days after TCRalphabeta/CD19-depleted stem cell transplant. The CDR3 DNA is TGTGCCAGCTCATTGGGCAGGGAACATCAGCCCCAGCATTTT. Residues: CASSLGREHQPQHF.